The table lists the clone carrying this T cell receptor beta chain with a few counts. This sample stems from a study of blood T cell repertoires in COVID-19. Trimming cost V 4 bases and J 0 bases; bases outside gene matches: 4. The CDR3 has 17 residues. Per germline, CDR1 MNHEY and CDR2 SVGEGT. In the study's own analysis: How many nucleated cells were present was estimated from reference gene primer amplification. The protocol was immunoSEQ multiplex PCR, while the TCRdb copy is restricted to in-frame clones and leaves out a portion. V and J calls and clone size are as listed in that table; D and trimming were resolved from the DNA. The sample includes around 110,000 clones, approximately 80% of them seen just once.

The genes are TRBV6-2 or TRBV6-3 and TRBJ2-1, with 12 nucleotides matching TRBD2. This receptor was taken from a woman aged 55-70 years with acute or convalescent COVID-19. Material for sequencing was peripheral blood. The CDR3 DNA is TGTGCCAGCAGTTCAAGGACTAGCGGGGTCTCCTACAATGAGCAGTTCTTC. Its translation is CASSSRTSGVSYNEQFF.